Presented here are 12 T cell receptor beta chains from one specimen sequenced in a study of metastatic and nonmetastatic thyroid tumors. Patients had received no treatment of any kind before thyroid surgery. TCRdb re-analyzed the PCR reads using MiXCR. Of around 22,000 clones listed, 20% to 25% are singletons. The material sequenced was tumor tissue. These receptors originate from a female donor with papillary thyroid cancer or a benign thyroid nodule (not recorded which). Some clones in this sample may be carry-over from other donors' samples.

In its sample, this clone was seen a few times. Lacking the conserved final phenylalanine or tryptophan, this CDR3 likely reflects a read error. V and J are TRBV6-9 and TRBJ2-7, with D maybe TRBD2 (7 bases). V shed 5 bases and J shed 6 bases, with 20 bases lying between them. CDR1 MNHGY and CDR2 SVAAGI come from the germline V gene. This CDR3 contains 15 residues. CDR3 sequence: CASSISRGGAGEQYL. The CDR3, as DNA: TGTGCCAGCAGTATATCTAGAGGGGGGGCGGGCGAGCAGTACTTA.

This clone came up many times. The chain has TRBV19 and TRBJ2-1; TRBD1 is a possible D gene (6 bases). The germline V and J ends were trimmed by 3 bases and 3 bases, with 12 bases remaining between them. CDR1 LNHDA and CDR2 SQIVND come from the germline V gene (reference sequence). This CDR3 comprises 15 residues. The CDR3 DNA sequence: TGTGCCAGTAGTATCAGGGGTGGGGGCTACAATGAGCAGTTCTTC. Its translation is CASSIRGGGYNEQFF.

The chain links TRBV14 to TRBJ2-2; 7 nucleotides align to TRBD2. CDR3 length equals 17 residues. CDR1 and CDR2 (germline): SGHDN, FVKESK. V trimming: 2 bases; J trimming: 5 bases; junction bases outside the gene matches: 11. CDR3 nucleotide sequence: TGTGCCAGCAGCCAAAGCAGCGGGATCACAAGAACCGGGGAGCTGTTTTTT. Protein product: CASSQSSGITRTGELFF.

The V gene is TRBV7-9, the J gene TRBJ1-1; 7 nucleotides line up with TRBD1. In germline, CDR1 is SEHNR, CDR2 FQNEAQ (reference sequence). The CDR3 spans 13 residues. The J segment lost 7 bases and the V segment lost 4 bases, leaving 6 bases of the junction unmatched. Here the CDR3 DNA reads TGTGCCAGCAGCTCCAACACAGGGGTTGAAGCTTTCTTT. Protein: CASSSNTGVEAFF.

The rearrangement uses TRBV11-2 and TRBJ2-5; 9 bases match TRBD1. Germline V gene lookup returns CDR1 SGHAT and CDR2 FQNNGV. V shed 5 bases and J 4 bases; nucleotides not matched to a gene: 14. The CDR3 covers 17 residues. CDR3 nucleotide sequence: TGTGCCAGCAGCCCACGTCCGGGACAGGGATTTGCAGAGACCCAGTACTTC. Protein product: CASSPRPGQGFAETQYF. The entire variable domain, with the rest obtained from reference TRBV11-2 and TRBJ2-5, is as follows: EAGVAQSPRYKIIEKRQSVAFWCNPISGHATLYWYQQILGQGPKLLIQFQNNGVVDDSQLPKDRFSAERLKGVDSTLKIQPAKLEDSAVYLCASSPRPGQGFAETQYFGPGTRLLVL.

This clone was picked up many times. The chain couples TRBV11-3 to TRBJ2-1; weak D call: TRBD1 (7 bases). Germline CDR1 SGHNT, CDR2 YENEEA. Trimming shortened V by 0 bases and J by 9 bases, and 18 bases separated the two germline ends. The length of the CDR3 is 16 residues. The CDR3 protein is CASSLEMRGRGGEQFF. The DNA for the CDR3 is TGTGCCAGCAGCTTAGAGATGAGGGGGCGGGGAGGTGAGCAGTTCTTC.

In its sample, this clone was seen a few times. V and J are TRBV6-2 or TRBV6-3 and TRBJ1-2, with a possible D match to TRBD1 (5 bases). V was pared by 6 bases and J by 10 bases, with 24 bases between. The CDR3 length is 15 residues. The V gene's germline CDR1 is MNHEY and CDR2 SVGEGT. The CDR3: CASRSPGGTGPPYTF. The CDR3 nucleotides read TGTGCCAGCAGGTCGCCGGGGGGGACCGGCCCTCCCTACACCTTC.

The table lists this clone with many counts. CDR3 loop: CASSLGGNAGTDTQYF. CDR3 nucleotide sequence: TGCGCCAGCAGCTTGGGAGGGAACGCGGGCACAGATACGCAGTATTTT. The chain joins TRBV5-1 to TRBJ2-3; a possible D gene is TRBD2 (5 bases). V lost 0 bases, J lost 1 base, and 12 bases lay in between. This CDR3 is built from 16 residues. CDR1 and CDR2 (germline): SGHRS, YFSETQ.

This clone was counted many times. The genes are TRBV20-1 and TRBJ2-3, with 11 nucleotides matching TRBD2. V shed 0 bases, J shed 0 bases, and the junction held 14 bases outside the gene matches. Germline lookup yields CDR1 DFQATT and CDR2 SNEGSKA (reference sequence). The CDR3 contains 20 residues. CDR3 amino acids: CSARDETSGNVFGSTDTQYF. The CDR3 nucleotides are TGCAGTGCTAGAGATGAGACTAGCGGGAACGTTTTTGGTAGCACAGATACGCAGTATTTT.

This clone was seen ten or more times. J is TRBJ2-2 and V is TRBV24-1; 12 bases fit TRBD1. Trimming removed 4 bases from V and 3 bases from J; junction bases left unmatched: 8. The CDR3 is 18 residues long. Germline CDR1 and CDR2: KGHDR and SFDVKD. CDR3 in DNA: TGTGCCACCAGTGACCCCGGGACAGGGGGCTTCTACACCGGGGAGCTGTTTTTT. Translated, it gives CATSDPGTGGFYTGELFF.

In its sample, this clone was seen many times. The chain combines TRBV4-1 with TRBJ1-5; tentatively, D is TRBD1 (5 bases). This CDR3 comprises 19 residues. Trimming removed 0 bases at V and 6 bases at J, with 24 bases between. Germline V gene lookup returns CDR1 MGHRA and CDR2 YSYEKL. The CDR3 loop is CASSQDLERVGEGSQPQHF. The CDR3 nucleotides are TGCGCCAGCAGCCAAGATCTTGAAAGGGTCGGGGAGGGGAGTCAGCCCCAGCATTTT.

The sample holds many counts of this clone. The chain joins TRBV20-1 to TRBJ2-2; no reliable D call. Trimming stripped 1 base from V and 2 bases from J, with 14 bases between. The CDR3 is 16 amino acids. Germline CDR1 is DFQATT and CDR2 is SNEGSKA (reference sequence). The CDR3 region is CSARVDHGPNTGELFF. The CDR3 nucleotides are TGCAGTGCTAGAGTGGACCATGGACCCAACACCGGGGAGCTGTTTTTT.